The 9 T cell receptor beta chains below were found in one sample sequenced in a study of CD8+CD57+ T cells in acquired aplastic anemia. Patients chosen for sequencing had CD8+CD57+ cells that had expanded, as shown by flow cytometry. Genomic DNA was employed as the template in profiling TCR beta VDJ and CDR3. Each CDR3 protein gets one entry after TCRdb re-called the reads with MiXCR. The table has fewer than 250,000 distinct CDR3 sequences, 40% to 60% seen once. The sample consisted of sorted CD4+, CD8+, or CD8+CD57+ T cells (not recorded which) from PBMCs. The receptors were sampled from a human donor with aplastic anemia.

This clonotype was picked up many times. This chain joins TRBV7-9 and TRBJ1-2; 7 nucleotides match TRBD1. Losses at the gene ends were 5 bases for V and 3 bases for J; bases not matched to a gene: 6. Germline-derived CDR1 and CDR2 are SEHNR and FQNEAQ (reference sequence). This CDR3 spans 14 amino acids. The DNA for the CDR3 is TGTGCCAGCAGCCCTTGGGACAGAGACTATGGCTACACCTTC. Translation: CASSPWDRDYGYTF. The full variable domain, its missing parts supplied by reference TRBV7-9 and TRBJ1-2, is DTGVSQNPRHKITKRGQNVTFRCDPISEHNRLYWYRQTLGQGPEFLTYFQNEAQLEKSRLLSDRFSAERPKGSFSTLEIQRTEQGDSAMYLCASSPWDRDYGYTFGSGTRLTVV.

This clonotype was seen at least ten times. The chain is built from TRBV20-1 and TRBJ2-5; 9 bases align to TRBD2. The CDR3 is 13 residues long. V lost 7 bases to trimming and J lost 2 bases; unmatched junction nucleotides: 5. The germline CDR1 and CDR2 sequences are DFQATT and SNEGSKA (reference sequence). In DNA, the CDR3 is TGCAGTGTGACTAGCGGAGTACAAGAGACCCAGTACTTC. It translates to CSVTSGVQETQYF.

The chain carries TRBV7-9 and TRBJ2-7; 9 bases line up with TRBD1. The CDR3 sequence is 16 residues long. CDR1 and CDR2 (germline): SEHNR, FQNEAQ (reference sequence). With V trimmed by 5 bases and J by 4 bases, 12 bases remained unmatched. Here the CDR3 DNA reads TGTGCCAGCAGCAAAGGGACAGGGTCTACTTCGTACGAGCAGTACTTC. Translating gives CASSKGTGSTSYEQYF. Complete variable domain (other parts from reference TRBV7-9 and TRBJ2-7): DTGVSQNPRHKITKRGQNVTFRCDPISEHNRLYWYRQTLGQGPEFLTYFQNEAQLEKSRLLSDRFSAERPKGSFSTLEIQRTEQGDSAMYLCASSKGTGSTSYEQYFGPGTRLTVT.

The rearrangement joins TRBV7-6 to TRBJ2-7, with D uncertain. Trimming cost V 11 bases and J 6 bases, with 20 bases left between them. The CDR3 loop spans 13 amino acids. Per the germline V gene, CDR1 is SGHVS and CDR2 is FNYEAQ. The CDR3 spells CALSDSNQAEQYF. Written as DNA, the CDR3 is TGTGCCCTGAGCGACTCAAACCAGGCCGAGCAGTACTTC.

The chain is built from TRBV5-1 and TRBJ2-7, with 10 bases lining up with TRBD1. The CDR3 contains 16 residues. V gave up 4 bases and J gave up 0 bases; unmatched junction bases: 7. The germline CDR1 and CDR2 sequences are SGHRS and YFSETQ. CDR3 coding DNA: TGCGCCAGCAGCCAGTACGGGACAGGGGTCTCCTACGAGCAGTACTTC. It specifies CASSQYGTGVSYEQYF.

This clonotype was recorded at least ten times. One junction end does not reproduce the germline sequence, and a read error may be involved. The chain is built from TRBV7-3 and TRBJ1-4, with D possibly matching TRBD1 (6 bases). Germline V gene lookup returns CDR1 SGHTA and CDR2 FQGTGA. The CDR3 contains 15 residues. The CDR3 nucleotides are TGCGCCAGCAGCCAAGAAACAGGGTTGGATGAAAAACTGTTTTTT. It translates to CASSQETGLDEKLFF.

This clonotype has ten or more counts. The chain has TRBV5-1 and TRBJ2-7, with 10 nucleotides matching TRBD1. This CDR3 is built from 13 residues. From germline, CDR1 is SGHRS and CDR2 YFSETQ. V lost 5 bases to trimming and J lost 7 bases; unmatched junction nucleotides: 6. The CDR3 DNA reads TGCGCCAGCAGGGGACAGGGGTCGGGGGAGCAGTACTTC. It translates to CASRGQGSGEQYF.

The DNA for the CDR3 is TGTGCCAGCAGCTTAAGGCGGGAGGGTGGCTACAATGAGCAGTTCTTC. Amino acid sequence: CASSLRREGGYNEQFF. This chain joins TRBV7-3 and TRBJ2-1; TRBD2 matches 9 bases. CDR1 and CDR2 from the germline V gene are SGHTA and FQGTGA. Unmatched junction bases numbered 4, after V lost 1 base and J lost 3 bases. There are 16 residues in the CDR3. Full variable domain (outside the CDR3, taken from reference TRBV7-3 and TRBJ2-1): GAGVSQTPSNKVTEKGKYVELRCDPISGHTALYWYRQSLGQGPEFLIYFQGTGAADDSGLPNDRFFAVRPEGSVSTLKIQRTERGDSAVYLCASSLRREGGYNEQFFGPGTRLTVL.

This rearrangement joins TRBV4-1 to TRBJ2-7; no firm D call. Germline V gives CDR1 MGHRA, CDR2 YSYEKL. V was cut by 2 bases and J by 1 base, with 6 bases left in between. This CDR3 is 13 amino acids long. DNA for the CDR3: TGCGCCAGCAGCCAAACTCCATCCTACGAGCAGTACTTC. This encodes CASSQTPSYEQYF.